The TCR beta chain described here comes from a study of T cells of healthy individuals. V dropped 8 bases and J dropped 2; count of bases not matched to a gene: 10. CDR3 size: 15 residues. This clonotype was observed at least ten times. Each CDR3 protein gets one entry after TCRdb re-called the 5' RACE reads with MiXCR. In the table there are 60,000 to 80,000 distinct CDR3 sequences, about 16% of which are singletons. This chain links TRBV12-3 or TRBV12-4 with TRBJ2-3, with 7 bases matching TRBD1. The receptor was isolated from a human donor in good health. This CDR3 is CASLPGGAPTDTQYF. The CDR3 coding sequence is TGTGCCAGCCTTCCAGGGGGAGCCCCCACAGATACGCAGTATTTT.